These 14 T cell receptor beta chains came from one sample sequenced in a study of T cell clones after liver transplantation. TCRdb's table, derived via immunoSEQ multiplex PCR, lists solely in-frame clones and lacks some. The sample consists of 77,000 or so clones, under 90% of them appearing once. The specimen comprised CD4+ T cells from blood, sampled 12 months after liver transplant. Receptor source: a human patient who received a liver transplant. The graft donor may have given rise to some T cells.

The rearrangement uses TRBV7-9 and TRBJ1-2; 7 positions match TRBD1. Unmatched junction bases numbered 2, after V lost 3 bases and J lost 4 bases. CDR3 size: 13 residues. Germline lookup yields CDR1 SEHNR and CDR2 FQNEAQ (reference sequence). CDR3 sequence: CASSFGQAYGYTF. CDR3 in DNA: TGTGCCAGCAGCTTCGGACAGGCCTATGGCTACACCTTC.

This clone was seen a handful of times. This rearrangement joins TRBV10-3 to TRBJ1-1; 9 nucleotides agree with TRBD1. Trimming removed 7 bases from V and 1 base from J; junction bases left unmatched: 7. The length of the CDR3 is 15 residues. Germline V CDR1 and CDR2: ENHRY, SYGVKD. CDR3 sequence reads: CAIKGTGRWNTEAFF. In DNA, the CDR3 is TGTGCCATCAAGGGGACAGGGCGATGGAACACTGAAGCTTTCTTT.

The chain carries TRBV9 and TRBJ2-1, with 10 positions matching TRBD1. The CDR3 length is 17 residues. Per germline, CDR1 SGDLS and CDR2 YYNGEE. Trimming at V came to 3 bases and at J to 7 bases, leaving 13 bases not matched to a gene. This CDR3 reads CASSETRQGASGNEQFF. Written as DNA, the CDR3 is TGTGCCAGCAGCGAGACCCGACAGGGGGCGAGTGGGAATGAGCAGTTCTTC.

This sequence joins TRBV5-1 and TRBJ2-3; D is uncertain. The CDR3 has 13 residues. Germline V gene data show CDR1 as SGHRS and CDR2 as YFSETQ. V dropped 4 bases and J dropped 3 bases, with 9 bases sitting between them. This CDR3 reads CASSVQVTDTQYF. The CDR3 DNA is TGCGCCAGCAGCGTCCAGGTGACAGATACGCAGTATTTT.

The chain links TRBV11-2 to TRBJ2-7; TRBD2 matches 8 bases. From germline, CDR1 is SGHAT and CDR2 FQNNGV. This CDR3 spans 16 amino acids. V was clipped by 1 base and J by 3 bases; unmatched bases: 8. The CDR3 coding sequence is TGTGCCAGCAGCTTAGGAGGGGGGACTAGATACTACGAGCAGTACTTC. Translating gives CASSLGGGTRYYEQYF.

The chain has TRBV6-1 and TRBJ2-2, with D maybe TRBD2 (5 bases). The CDR3 has 18 amino acids. V was clipped by 3 bases and J by 0 bases, with 17 bases between them. Looked up from germline, CDR1 is MNHNS and CDR2 is SASEGT. This chain's CDR3 is CASSDAFLAAANTGELFF. CDR3 DNA: TGTGCCAGCAGTGATGCTTTTCTAGCAGCCGCGAACACCGGGGAGCTGTTTTTT.

The chain carries TRBV27 and TRBJ2-7, with D tentatively TRBD2 (5 bases). Deletions cut 3 bases from V and 0 bases from J, with 9 bases between. Germline V gene data show CDR1 as MNHEY and CDR2 as SMNVEV (reference sequence). There are 14 residues in the CDR3. The CDR3: CASSLRAGSYEQYF. CDR3 in DNA: TGTGCCAGCAGTTTGAGGGCGGGCTCCTACGAGCAGTACTTC.

The chain has TRBV28 and TRBJ1-1, with 8 bases lining up with TRBD1. This CDR3 contains 12 residues. Per germline, CDR1 MDHEN and CDR2 SYDVKM. V lost 7 bases to trimming and J lost 8 bases; unmatched junction nucleotides: 6. The CDR3, as DNA: TGTGCCAGCACCGGACAGGGAGGGGAAGCTTTCTTT. Translated: CASTGQGGEAFF.

The V call is TRBV6-6, the J call TRBJ2-7, with 9 bases lining up with TRBD1. Trimming at V came to 5 bases and at J to 3 bases, leaving 5 bases not matched to a gene. The germline V gene encodes CDR1 MNHNY and CDR2 SVGAGI (reference sequence). CDR3 length equals 14 residues. CDR3 coding DNA: TGTGCCAGCAGTGGGACAGGGCCGATCTACGAGCAGTACTTC. Encoded protein: CASSGTGPIYEQYF.

V gene TRBV6-5 combines with J gene TRBJ2-1, with 7 bases identical to TRBD2. Germline V gene sequence: CDR1 MNHEY, CDR2 SVGAGI. CDR3 size: 14 residues. Germline trimming cut 7 bases from V and 1 base from J; bases unmatched to any gene: 4. The CDR3 DNA sequence: TGTGCCAGCAAAAGCGGGATATCCTACAATGAGCAGTTCTTC. Encoded protein: CASKSGISYNEQFF.

The J gene is TRBJ1-1, the V gene TRBV28; possible D gene TRBD1, 6 bases. The CDR3 contains 13 residues. Germline V gene data show CDR1 as MDHEN and CDR2 as SYDVKM. Trimming took 6 bases from V and 2 from J, leaving 10 bases between them. CDR3 bases: TGTGCCAGCAGCCGCAGGGGTAACACTGAAGCTTTCTTT. The encoded protein is CASSRRGNTEAFF.

V and J are TRBV7-2 and TRBJ2-5; 7 bases are shared with TRBD2. The V gene's germline CDR1 is SGHTA and CDR2 FQGNSA. The CDR3 spans 14 residues. J was trimmed by 3 bases and V by 0 bases; bases with no gene match: 1. DNA of the CDR3: TGTGCCAGCAGCTTAGCGCGGGAGAAAGAGACCCAGTACTTC. This codes for CASSLAREKETQYF.

The V and J genes are TRBV5-1 and TRBJ2-3; 10 bases are shared with TRBD2. Germline values: CDR1 SGHRS, CDR2 YFSETQ. Unmatched junction bases numbered 2, after V lost 0 bases and J lost 4 bases. This CDR3 has 15 amino acids. CDR3 nucleotide sequence: TGCGCCAGCAGCTTGGGACTAGCGGGCGCAGATACGCAGTATTTT. It specifies CASSLGLAGADTQYF.

This chain links TRBV15 with TRBJ2-7, with TRBD1 matching over 7 bases. Germline V lookup: CDR1 LNHNV, CDR2 YYDKDF (reference sequence). With 2 bases clipped from V and 2 bases from J, the junction kept 9 bases outside the gene matches. The CDR3 has 16 amino acids. The DNA for the CDR3 is TGTGCCACCAGCAGAACGTCGACAGGGTTAACCTACGAGCAGTACTTC. Amino acids: CATSRTSTGLTYEQYF.